This T cell receptor beta chain was sequenced in a study of response to subunit inactivated influenza vaccine (dated by TCRdb to 2016 to 2018). A note on the overall study: The study used deep quantitative T cell receptor repertoire profiling to track responses to a trivalent subunit inactivated influenza vaccine.

Paper-wide results and their limitations: The authors suggested that each seasonal influenza vaccination may recruit only a limited number of new T cells.

Germline trimming: 3 bases from V, 6 bases from J; junction bases outside gene matches: 5. The CDR1 and CDR2 encoded by the germline V gene (reference sequence) are DFQATT and SNEGSKA. The CDR3, cysteine through phenylalanine, is 13 amino acids long. The read is trimmed to its CDR3 DNA, 39 bases read in frame from base 1. In regard to this clonotype: The antigen it binds to is not known. No much larger clone is present one base from it, and per-base qualities are unavailable.

The method behind the library was RT-PCR. The run used an Illumina HiSeq 2500. The public reads were quality trimmed at Q25 with fastp and then assembled into clones with MiXCR by TCRdb, keeping productive beta chains. Rows with one shared CDR3 protein collapse into an entry with the most common genes and DNA. The sample data list 550,000 to 650,000 distinct CDR3 sequences, and roughly 10% of these were observed just once. Roughly a tenth of the sample comes from the top ten. The TCR originated in a man in his forties or fifties who received an inactivated influenza vaccine. Donor details come from another sample of the same person, matched by shared clones. Sequencing was performed on PBMCs from blood, taken on the day of vaccination. The chain is assembled from TRBV20-1 and TRBJ2-7; the junction holds 10 bases that match TRBD2. The nucleotide sequence reads as follows: TGCAGTGCTAGTCTAGCGGGAGATCCCGAGCAGTACTTC. This gives the protein CSASLAGDPEQYF.